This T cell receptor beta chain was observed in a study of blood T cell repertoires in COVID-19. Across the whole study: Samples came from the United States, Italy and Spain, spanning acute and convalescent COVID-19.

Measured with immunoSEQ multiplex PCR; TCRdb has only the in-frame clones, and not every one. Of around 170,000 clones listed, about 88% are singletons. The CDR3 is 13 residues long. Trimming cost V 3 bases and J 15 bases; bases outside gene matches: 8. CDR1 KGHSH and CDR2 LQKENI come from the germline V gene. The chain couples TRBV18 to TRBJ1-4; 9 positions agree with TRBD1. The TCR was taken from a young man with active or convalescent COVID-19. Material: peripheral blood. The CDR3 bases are TGTGCCAGCTCACCGGGGGACAGGGAGATGGTGTTTTTT. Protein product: CASSPGDREMVFF.